The 5 T cell receptor beta chains in this list originate from one sample, sequenced in a study of Ad26.COV2.S vaccination and SARS-CoV-2 variants. The method was immunoSEQ multiplex PCR; TCRdb's version includes in-frame clones alone and lacks a portion of them. This table holds roughly 380,000 clones, approximately 90% found once. The sequencing here drew on peripheral blood, taken after recovery from COVID-19. The receptors stem from a human donor who had recovered from COVID-19.

The chain has TRBV15 and TRBJ1-2, with 7 bases aligning to TRBD1. The CDR3 length is 17 residues. Per germline, CDR1 LNHNV and CDR2 YYDKDF (reference sequence). V lost 0 bases to trimming and J lost 0 bases; unmatched junction nucleotides: 7. CDR3 loop: CATSRDEDRRANYGYTF. For the CDR3, the DNA is TGTGCCACCAGCAGAGATGAGGACAGGAGAGCTAACTATGGCTACACCTTC.

V and J are TRBV6-6 and TRBJ2-3; D is ambiguous. The CDR3 has 11 amino acids. Germline CDR1 is MNHNY and CDR2 is SVGAGI (reference sequence). V lost 7 bases to trimming and J lost 11 bases, with 13 bases between them. The CDR3 bases are TGTGCCAGCATTGGACGCGTCGAGCAGTATTTT. The encoded protein is CASIGRVEQYF.

The chain couples TRBV18 to TRBJ1-1; a weak D match, TRBD1 (6 bases). This CDR3 comprises 13 residues. Between the trimmed V and J ends, which lost 5 bases and 5 bases, there was a span of 12 bases. From germline, CDR1 is KGHSH and CDR2 LQKENI. The CDR3 sequence: CASSATGSTEAFF. CDR3 bases: TGTGCCAGCTCAGCCACAGGGTCGACTGAAGCTTTCTTT.

The chain uses TRBV2 and TRBJ1-2, with 7 bases lining up with TRBD1. This CDR3 is 13 amino acids long. V shed 3 bases, J shed 7 bases, and the junction held 5 bases outside the gene matches. Germline CDR1 and CDR2: SNHLY and FYNNEI. Here the CDR3 reads CASSDPGGGGYTF. The CDR3 region has the DNA TGTGCCAGCAGTGACCCAGGGGGGGGTGGCTACACCTTC.

This chain joins TRBV7-9 and TRBJ2-7; perhaps TRBD2 as D (5 bases). Germline V lookup: CDR1 SEHNR, CDR2 FQNEAQ (reference sequence). V was trimmed by 5 bases and J by 2 bases, leaving 7 bases between them. The CDR3 runs to 12 residues. CDR3 amino acids: CASSRDPYEQYF. Written as DNA, the CDR3 is TGTGCCAGCAGCCGGGATCCCTACGAGCAGTACTTC.